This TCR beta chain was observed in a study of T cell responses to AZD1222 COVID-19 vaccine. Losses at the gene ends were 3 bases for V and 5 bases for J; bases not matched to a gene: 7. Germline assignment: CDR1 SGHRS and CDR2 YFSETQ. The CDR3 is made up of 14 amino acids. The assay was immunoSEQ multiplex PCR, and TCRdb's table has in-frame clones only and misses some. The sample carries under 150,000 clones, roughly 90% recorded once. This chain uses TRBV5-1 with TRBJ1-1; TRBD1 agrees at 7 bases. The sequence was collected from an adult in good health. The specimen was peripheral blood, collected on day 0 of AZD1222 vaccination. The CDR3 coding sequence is TGCGCCAGCAGCTCGGGAGGGGGCCGGACTGAAGCTTTCTTT. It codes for CASSSGGGRTEAFF.